The rows below give T cell receptor beta chains drawn from one sample of a study of cytomegalovirus exposure and HLA in healthy donors. The data were produced by immunoSEQ multiplex PCR, yet TCRdb's version contains in-frame clones alone and is incomplete. The table includes roughly 80,000 clones, 80% detected once. Sample: PBMCs. The receptor set was obtained from a male donor in good health and CMV-seronegative. Both conserved end residues are part of each CDR3. A D gene is named only where the DNA matches it firmly. The size entry is marked missing in some rows and otherwise reads once, few, many or a size class.

size	J	D	length	V	CDR3	DNA
-	TRBJ1-2	-	12	TRBV30	CAWSSGGYGYTF	TGTGCCTGGAGTTCCGGGGGCTATGGCTACACCTTC
-	TRBJ1-1	-	12	TRBV19	CASGQLNTEAFF	TGTGCCAGTGGACAGTTGAACACTGAAGCTTTCTTT
-	TRBJ2-5	TRBD1	12	TRBV19	CASSIRGETQYF	TGTGCCAGTAGTATCAGGGGGGAGACCCAGTACTTC
-	TRBJ2-2	-	14	TRBV5-1	CASSGGEPAGELFF	TGCGCCAGCAGCGGGGGCGAACCCGCCGGGGAGCTGTTTTTT
-	TRBJ1-4	TRBD1	15	TRBV19	CASSILDRDGEKLFF	TGTGCCAGTAGTATATTGGACAGGGATGGAGAAAAACTGTTTTTT
once	TRBJ1-3	-	14	TRBV5-1	CASSFGTPGNTIYF	TGCGCCAGCAGCTTCGGGACTCCTGGAAACACCATATATTTT
-	TRBJ2-1	-	12	TRBV29-1	CSVELFVNEQFF	TGCAGCGTTGAGTTGTTCGTGAATGAGCAGTTCTTC
-	TRBJ1-4	-	12	TRBV5-4	CASSSEGAKLFF	TGTGCCAGCAGCTCCGAGGGCGCAAAACTGTTTTTT
-	TRBJ1-1	-	15	TRBV28	CASSLHPPGVTEAFF	TGTGCCAGCAGTTTACATCCCCCAGGTGTCACTGAAGCTTTCTTT
-	TRBJ2-7	-	13	TRBV4-1	CASSRGIDGEQYF	TGCGCCAGCAGCCGAGGAATCGACGGAGAGCAGTACTTC
once	TRBJ1-2	-	16	TRBV21-1	CASSKGEGRNSNGYTF	TGTGCCAGCAGCAAGGGGGAGGGGAGGAATTCTAATGGCTACACCTTC
-	TRBJ1-2	-	14	TRBV27	CASSSGRGTRGYTF	TGTGCCAGCAGTAGTGGGAGGGGGACCAGGGGCTACACCTTC
once	TRBJ1-2	-	12	TRBV30	CAWTMGGGGYTF	TGTGCCTGGACCATGGGGGGAGGTGGCTACACCTTC
-	TRBJ2-3	-	14	TRBV5-1	CASSLGRSTDTQYF	TGCGCCAGCAGCTTGGGTAGATCCACAGATACGCAGTATTTT
-	TRBJ1-2	TRBD1	14	TRBV27	CASSLNQGAVGYTF	TGTGCCAGCAGTTTAAATCAGGGGGCGGTAGGCTACACCTTC
-	TRBJ1-2	-	9	TRBV29-1	CSVDSGYTF	TGCAGCGTTGACAGTGGCTACACCTTC
-	TRBJ2-2	-	15	TRBV28	CASLPSDINTGELFF	TGTGCCAGCCTCCCATCGGACATAAACACCGGGGAGCTGTTTTTT
once	TRBJ2-3	-	13	TRBV6-4	CASSGLEGDTQYF	TGTGCCAGCTCGGGACTCGAGGGAGATACGCAGTATTTT
-	TRBJ2-5	-	14	TRBV28	CASSWERLQETQYF	TGTGCCAGCAGTTGGGAGAGACTCCAAGAGACCCAGTACTTC
-	TRBJ2-5	-	16	TRBV11-2	CASSFERSWEFETQYF	TGTGCCAGCAGCTTCGAGAGGTCGTGGGAGTTCGAGACCCAGTACTTC
-	TRBJ2-1	TRBD1	19	TRBV9	CASSVEAGTGSRVHNEQFF	TGTGCCAGCAGCGTAGAGGCGGGGACAGGGAGTCGGGTACACAATGAGCAGTTCTTC
-	TRBJ1-2	TRBD1	13	TRBV28	CASSPDRGGGYTF	TGTGCCAGCAGCCCGGACAGGGGTGGTGGCTACACCTTC
-	TRBJ2-1	TRBD2	13	TRBV30	CAWSDGRASEQFF	TGTGCCTGGAGTGACGGGAGGGCCTCGGAGCAGTTCTTC
-	TRBJ2-7	TRBD2	14	TRBV19	CASSSGLALTEQYF	TGTGCCAGTAGTAGCGGACTAGCTTTAACAGAGCAGTACTTC
-	TRBJ2-7	-	14	TRBV30	CAWTLAVGAYEQYF	TGTGCCTGGACCCTCGCGGTTGGTGCCTACGAGCAGTACTTC
-	TRBJ1-1	-	14	TRBV7-9	CASSIDGGFRGAFF	TGTGCCAGCAGCATTGATGGGGGGTTTAGGGGAGCTTTCTTT
once	TRBJ2-1	TRBD1	12	TRBV10-3	CATQTGAGEQFF	TGTGCCACCCAGACAGGGGCAGGTGAGCAGTTCTTC
few	TRBJ1-6	TRBD1	15	TRBV19	CASSDRDSVNSPLHF	TGTGCCAGTAGTGACCGGGACAGCGTTAATTCACCCCTCCACTTT
-	TRBJ2-7	-	17	TRBV2	CASSGERDRLGDYEQYF	TGTGCCAGCAGTGGGGAACGGGACAGACTAGGGGACTACGAGCAGTACTTC
-	TRBJ2-5	TRBD1	16	TRBV7-2	CASSQTPPGQRETQYF	TGTGCCAGCAGCCAAACTCCACCGGGACAGAGAGAGACCCAGTACTTC
-	TRBJ2-1	TRBD2	16	TRBV11-2	CASSLQPLAGAIEQFF	TGTGCCAGCAGCTTACAACCTCTAGCGGGAGCTATTGAGCAGTTCTTC
-	TRBJ2-5	-	15	TRBV19	CASSPERRGGETQYF	TGTGCCAGTAGTCCCGAGCGGAGGGGGGGAGAGACCCAGTACTTC
few	TRBJ2-1	TRBD2	16	TRBV18	CASSPLAGGEYNEQFF	TGTGCCAGCTCACCCCTAGCGGGGGGGGAGTACAATGAGCAGTTCTTC
-	TRBJ1-3	-	18	TRBV7-2	CASSSEKDRTASGNTIYF	TGTGCCAGCAGCTCCGAAAAGGACAGAACCGCCTCTGGAAACACCATATATTTT
-	TRBJ1-4	-	15	TRBV5-6	CASSFRTERNEKLFF	TGTGCCAGCAGCTTCCGGACAGAGAGGAATGAAAAACTGTTTTTT
-	TRBJ1-5	-	14	TRBV9	CASSVDGRGQPQHF	TGTGCCAGCAGCGTAGATGGACGGGGGCAGCCCCAGCATTTT
-	TRBJ2-2	TRBD1	15	TRBV5-1	CASSLTGDRTGELFF	TGCGCCAGCAGCTTAACAGGGGATCGCACCGGGGAGCTGTTTTTT
-	TRBJ2-1	TRBD2	17	TRBV5-1	CASRPELAGGSYNEQFF	TGCGCCAGCAGGCCCGAACTAGCGGGGGGGTCCTACAATGAGCAGTTCTTC
few	TRBJ2-7	-	14	TRBV7-2	CASSLLDPAYEQYF	TGTGCCAGCAGCTTACTAGACCCCGCCTACGAGCAGTACTTC
-	TRBJ1-2	TRBD1	13	TRBV4-1	CASSRSGGEEFIF	TGCGCCAGCAGCCGCTCAGGGGGCGAAGAGTTTATCTTC
-	TRBJ2-3	TRBD2	16	TRBV9	CASSTGLAGNTDTQYF	TGTGCCAGCAGCACCGGACTAGCGGGAAACACAGATACGCAGTATTTT
-	TRBJ1-5	-	14	TRBV27	CASSPGMGNQPQHF	TGTGCCAGCAGTCCCGGGATGGGCAATCAGCCCCAGCATTTT
once	TRBJ2-7	TRBD2	13	TRBV29-1	CSAVAGESYEQYF	TGCAGCGCAGTAGCGGGAGAATCCTACGAGCAGTACTTC
-	TRBJ2-3	TRBD1	16	TRBV5-1	CASSKGQAAPTDTQYF	TGCGCCAGCAGCAAAGGACAGGCGGCGCCCACAGATACGCAGTATTTT
-	TRBJ2-1	-	13	TRBV10-3	CATSRDFGDEQFF	TGTGCCACCTCCCGGGACTTCGGGGATGAGCAGTTCTTC
-	TRBJ1-4	-	14	TRBV9	CASSVDLGGEKLFF	TGTGCCAGCAGCGTAGATCTCGGGGGTGAAAAACTGTTTTTT
-	TRBJ2-3	TRBD2	16	TRBV19	CASSIDLLAGMDTQYF	TGTGCCAGTAGTATAGACTTGCTAGCGGGGATGGATACGCAGTATTTT
-	TRBJ2-3	-	14	TRBV19	CASSMGLTTDTQYF	TGTGCCAGTAGTATGGGACTCACGACAGATACGCAGTATTTT
-	TRBJ1-4	-	13	TRBV19	CASKGWGDEKLFF	TGTGCCAGTAAAGGCTGGGGGGATGAAAAACTGTTTTTT
-	TRBJ1-1	TRBD1	14	TRBV7-2	CASSLVGQGLEAFF	TGTGCCAGCAGCTTAGTAGGACAGGGGCTTGAAGCTTTCTTT
once	TRBJ1-6	-	16	TRBV5-6	CASSVAYGRVDSPLHF	TGTGCCAGCAGCGTTGCTTATGGCAGGGTGGATTCACCCCTCCACTTT
-	TRBJ2-7	-	16	TRBV7-9	CASSPVGGRAFYEQYF	TGTGCCAGCAGCCCGGTGGGCGGCAGGGCTTTCTACGAGCAGTACTTC
few	TRBJ2-3	TRBD1	17	TRBV7-9	CASSLYTGTAVTDTQYF	TGTGCCAGCAGCTTATATACAGGGACAGCAGTCACAGATACGCAGTATTTT
-	TRBJ1-1	-	15	TRBV7-3	CASSSNRDSKTEAFF	TGTGCCAGCAGCTCAAACAGGGATTCGAAGACTGAAGCTTTCTTT
-	TRBJ1-1	TRBD1	15	TRBV9	CASSVETGAHTEAFF	TGTGCCAGCAGCGTAGAGACAGGGGCGCACACTGAAGCTTTCTTT
-	TRBJ1-6	-	16	TRBV11-2	CASSLSGESYNSPLHF	TGTGCCAGCAGCTTATCAGGGGAGTCCTATAATTCACCCCTCCACTTT
-	TRBJ1-1	-	18	TRBV4-2	CASSQLGVVSNKDTEAFF	TGTGCCAGCAGTCAACTCGGAGTGGTAAGTAATAAGGACACTGAAGCTTTCTTT
once	TRBJ1-1	-	13	TRBV6-4	CASRREAATEAFF	TGTGCCAGCAGAAGGGAGGCCGCCACTGAAGCTTTCTTT
-	TRBJ2-3	TRBD1	15	TRBV4-2	CASSQPGGLPDTQYF	TGTGCCAGCAGCCAACCAGGGGGCCTACCGGATACGCAGTATTTT
-	TRBJ1-1	-	15	TRBV5-6	CASSGGTGPNTEAFF	TGTGCCAGCAGCGGGGGGACGGGCCCGAACACTGAAGCTTTCTTT